This TCR beta chain comes out of a study of T cells after yellow fever vaccination (dated by TCRdb to the late 2010s). Regarding the study in general: The SMART-Seq v4 Ultra Low Input RNA kit was used to prepare libraries from fractions with low cell numbers. To follow T-cell clones before and after both primary and booster YFV17D yellow fever vaccination, bulk TCR alpha and beta repertoires underwent longitudinal sequencing. Two healthy male donors made up the cohort, one aged 18 to 30 years and the other aged 30 to 40 years. Blood was collected at multiple timepoints before and after primary and secondary immunization, and bulk PBMC replicates and cell subsets were isolated. Overall study results and their limits: A small fraction of clonotypes appeared in both the CD4 and CD8 compartments, likely as a result of convergent recombination. Compared with the primary T-cell response, the secondary T-cell response was weaker but faster, peaking on day 5 rather than day 15. Computational filtering was needed because FACS-sorted repertoires could contain abundant contaminating clonotypes from the bulk population. Most clones expanded after primary vaccination were re-detected after the booster (almost 98% of CD4 and approximately 89% of CD8), suggesting broad memory maintenance. The study included only a couple of donors, which limits how far the findings can be generalized.

TCR cDNA was synthesized by 5'RACE template switching, which introduced a universal primer site and unique molecular identifiers. Priming of cDNA synthesis was performed from both the TCR alpha and TCR beta constant segments. Libraries were amplified in two PCR steps, with sample barcodes and sequencing adapters added in the second step. Sequencing of libraries was performed on Illumina HiSeq 2500 (2x100 bp) or NovaSeq (2x150 bp). The published analysis was carried out like this. MIGEC was used to demultiplex reads and collapse the reads into UMI consensus sequences, and MiXCR was used for V(D)J alignment. Clonotypes responding to the vaccine were identified with edgeR on replicate PBMC samples, with the criteria of FDR below 0.01 and a log2 fold change above 5 up to day 15. Bulk clonotypes were assigned CD4 or CD8 identity according to which sequenced CD4 or CD8 repertoire held them at higher abundance. Starting from the raw public reads, TCRdb applied fastp trimming at Q25, assembled clones with MiXCR and retained in-frame beta chains. CDR3 protein duplicates are merged, each entry listing the most common genes and DNA. For this entry, the V and J calls and clone size follow TCRdb and not the study's own pipeline. Recorded for this sample are hundreds of thousands of distinct CDR3 sequences; around 12% of them occurred a single time. The top ten clones comprise 15% of the sample.

The label giving this sample's treatment or condition can be read as: live attenuated yellow fever vaccine strain. At every blood-draw timepoint, two biological replicates of bulk PBMCs were collected. PBMCs were isolated from peripheral blood using a standard Ficoll-Paque protocol. TriZol was used to extract RNA from bulk PBMCs, from CD4 and CD8 fractions, and from dextramer-positive and dextramer-negative fractions. V was cut back by 11 bases and J by 5 bases, leaving a gap of 18 bases between them. The CDR3 runs 13 residues from the cysteine to the phenylalanine. The only DNA kept is the CDR3, 39 bases in frame from the first base. The germline V gene (reference sequence) specifies SEHNR as CDR1 and FQNEAQ as CDR2. This clonotype has a handful of counts. Its specific antigen is unknown. No per-base quality is available; no much larger clone lies one base away.

The sample consisted of PBMCs, taken on the day of the yellow fever booster vaccination. The rearranged segments are TRBV7-9 and TRBJ2-5; matching of 6 bases hints at TRBD1 as the D gene. The sequence came from a man aged 30-40 years who received the YFV17D yellow fever vaccine. The encoded CDR3 is CAGATGFAETQYF. Here is the DNA: TGTGCCGGGGCTACAGGGTTCGCGGAGACCCAGTACTTC. Outside the CDR3, residues come from the reference TRBV7-9 and TRBJ2-5 proteins, so the full variable domain is: DTGVSQNPRHKITKRGQNVTFRCDPISEHNRLYWYRQTLGQGPEFLTYFQNEAQLEKSRLLSDRFSAERPKGSFSTLEIQRTEQGDSAMYLCAGATGFAETQYFGPGTRLLVL.